This entry lists 17 T cell receptor beta chains sequenced from one sample in a study of blood T cell repertoires in COVID-19. Sequencing used immunoSEQ multiplex PCR; TCRdb keeps in-frame clones, though not all of them. Of over 45,000 clones listed, around 87% are singletons. The sample consisted of peripheral blood. These receptors were collected from a man in his fifties or sixties with active COVID-19.

The sample holds one count of this clone. The chain uses TRBV27 and TRBJ1-2; D may be TRBD1 (6 bases). V was pared by 0 bases and J by 8 bases, with 19 bases between. CDR3 length equals 16 residues. Germline lookup yields CDR1 MNHEY and CDR2 SMNVEV (reference sequence). The CDR3 reads CASSLSAGVGGLGYTF. The DNA for the CDR3 is TGTGCCAGCAGTTTATCCGCCGGGGTGGGGGGGCTCGGCTACACCTTC.

This clone was seen only a few times. This chain connects TRBV5-6 to TRBJ1-1, with no clear D. The V and J ends lost 0 bases and 1 base respectively, with 7 bases between them. The CDR3 consists of 14 residues. Germline V lookup: CDR1 SGHDT, CDR2 YYEEEE. This CDR3 is CASSLAPGNTEAFF. The CDR3, as DNA: TGTGCCAGCAGCTTGGCGCCGGGGAACACTGAAGCTTTCTTT.

The rearrangement uses TRBV5-1 and TRBJ2-1; 9 bases agree with TRBD1. This CDR3 is 15 amino acids long. With V trimmed by 3 bases and J by 3 bases, 4 bases remained unmatched. From germline, CDR1 is SGHRS and CDR2 YFSETQ. The CDR3 reads CASSSGQGFYNEQFF. CDR3 nucleotide sequence: TGCGCCAGCAGCTCGGGACAGGGTTTCTACAATGAGCAGTTCTTC.

The J gene is TRBJ2-3, the V gene TRBV30; 10 bases match TRBD2. J gave up 5 bases and V 4 bases, and 3 bases lay outside the gene matches. The CDR3 extends over 13 amino acids. CDR1 is GTSNPN, CDR2 SVGIG, per germline (reference sequence). CDR3 in DNA: TGTGCCTGGACTAGCGGGAGTCAAGATACGCAGTATTTT. This encodes CAWTSGSQDTQYF.

This chain joins TRBV7-9 and TRBJ1-1; D gene uncertain. V was shortened by 1 base and J by 2 bases, with 11 bases between the two germline ends. The CDR3 sequence is 15 residues long. Germline loops: CDR1 SEHNR, CDR2 FQNEAQ (reference sequence). The CDR3 protein is CASSLVSGRNTEAFF. CDR3 nucleotides: TGTGCCAGCAGCTTAGTTTCTGGCCGAAACACTGAAGCTTTCTTT.

The CDR3 spells CASTSSPDSLGEQYF. The CDR3 DNA is TGTGCCAGTACTTCATCCCCGGACTCCTTGGGAGAGCAGTACTTC. The chain links TRBV19 to TRBJ2-7; TRBD2 might be the D (5 bases). The CDR3 is 15 amino acids. The germline CDR1 and CDR2 sequences are LNHDA and SQIVND (reference sequence). V shed 7 bases and J shed 7 bases, with 23 bases lying between them.

The chain joins TRBV7-9 to TRBJ2-5, with a tentative D call TRBD1 (6 bases). The CDR3 spans 14 residues. Germline V lookup: CDR1 SEHNR, CDR2 FQNEAQ (reference sequence). Trimming removed 6 bases from V and 2 bases from J, with 13 bases in between. The chain's CDR3 is CASRPWDKQETQYF. CDR3 nucleotides: TGTGCCAGCAGGCCATGGGACAAACAAGAGACCCAGTACTTC.

The CDR3 bases are TGTGCCACCCTACCCCGGCCGGGGAGCGCTAACTATGGCTACACCTTC. As protein: CATLPRPGSANYGYTF. This chain connects TRBV27 to TRBJ1-2; D remains unclear. The germline V gene encodes CDR1 MNHEY and CDR2 SMNVEV (reference sequence). The CDR3 covers 16 residues. Trimming stripped 10 bases from V and 0 bases from J, with 21 bases between.

The gene calls are TRBV11-2 and TRBJ2-3, with 15 bases identical to TRBD2. The germline V gene encodes CDR1 SGHAT and CDR2 FQNNGV. The CDR3 covers 20 residues. V gave up 0 bases and J gave up 3 bases; unmatched junction bases: 10. This chain's CDR3 is CASSLEGGTSGRRATDTQYF. Written as DNA, the CDR3 is TGTGCCAGCAGCTTAGAGGGGGGGACTAGCGGGAGGCGGGCAACAGATACGCAGTATTTT.

The chain combines TRBV11-3 with TRBJ2-1, with TRBD2 matching over 9 bases. The J segment lost 4 bases and the V segment lost 5 bases, leaving 12 bases of the junction unmatched. CDR1 is SGHNT, CDR2 YENEEA, per germline. The CDR3 runs 17 residues. CDR3 protein: CASSPSPTSGSYNEQFF. The CDR3 coding sequence is TGTGCCAGCAGCCCCAGCCCCACTAGCGGGTCTTACAATGAGCAGTTCTTC.

This clone is a singleton in its sample. J is TRBJ2-2 and V is TRBV28, with 9 bases matching TRBD2. With 4 bases clipped from V and 5 bases from J, the junction kept 2 bases outside the gene matches. The CDR3 totals 14 residues. CDR1 MDHEN and CDR2 SYDVKM come from the germline V gene. The CDR3 protein is CASSSSGTTGELFF. DNA for the CDR3: TGTGCCAGCAGTTCTAGCGGGACTACCGGGGAGCTGTTTTTT.

The chain joins TRBV3-1 (or the pseudogene TRBV3-2) to TRBJ2-7; D possibly corresponds to TRBD2 (5 bases). CDR1 and CDR2 from the germline V gene are LGHDT and YNNKEL (reference sequence). The CDR3 sequence is 13 residues long. V lost 1 base and J lost 4, with 8 bases in between. CDR3 sequence: CASSQVRGYEQYF. CDR3 coding DNA: TGTGCCAGCAGCCAAGTGCGAGGGTACGAGCAGTACTTC.

The rearrangement links TRBV3-1 (or the pseudogene TRBV3-2) to TRBJ2-5; no firm D call. Trimming shortened V by 0 bases and J by 5 bases, and 4 bases separated the two germline ends. CDR3 size: 12 residues. CDR1 is LGHDT and CDR2 is YNNKEL in the germline V gene (reference sequence). The DNA of the CDR3 is TGTGCCAGCAGCCAAGACGGGGAGACCCAGTACTTC. It yields the protein CASSQDGETQYF.

J is TRBJ2-5 and V is TRBV7-9; D perhaps matches TRBD1 (5 bases). This CDR3 is built from 14 residues. In germline, CDR1 is SEHNR, CDR2 FQNEAQ (reference sequence). V was clipped by 1 base and J by 3 bases, with 9 bases between them. In DNA form, the CDR3 reads TGTGCCAGCAGCTTAGTTGGCAGGGAAGAGACCCAGTACTTC. It codes for CASSLVGREETQYF.

V is TRBV7-9 and J is TRBJ1-4, with TRBD1 matching 8 bases. V was clipped by 4 bases and J by 4 bases; unmatched bases: 5. From germline, CDR1 is SEHNR and CDR2 FQNEAQ (reference sequence). CDR3 length: 15 residues. The DNA of the CDR3 is TGTGCCAGCAGCTCACCGACAGGGGTTAATGAAAAACTGTTTTTT. This sequence encodes CASSSPTGVNEKLFF.

This chain connects TRBV27 to TRBJ2-1; 8 positions agree with TRBD1. The V gene's germline CDR1 is MNHEY and CDR2 SMNVEV (reference sequence). The CDR3 extends over 14 amino acids. After removal of 4 bases from V and 7 bases from J, the junction contained 6 bases not matched to a gene. CDR3 loop: CASSSDRVENEQFF. The DNA for the CDR3 is TGTGCCAGCAGTTCGGACAGGGTCGAAAATGAGCAGTTCTTC.

V usage is TRBV5-1 and J usage is TRBJ2-2; TRBD2 is a possible D gene (5 bases). Trimming removed 2 bases at V and 3 bases at J, with 8 bases between. CDR1 is SGHRS and CDR2 is YFSETQ in the germline V gene. The CDR3 has 14 amino acids. In DNA form, the CDR3 reads TGCGCCAGCAGCTTTAAGGGAGACACCGGGGAGCTGTTTTTT. Translating gives CASSFKGDTGELFF.